This T cell receptor beta chain was recovered during a study of Tregs in tolerant kidney transplant recipients. Germline CDR1 ENHRY, CDR2 SYGVKD. The CDR3 extends over 12 amino acids. V was pared by 10 bases and J by 0 bases, with 7 bases between. This clone was picked up a small number of times. Its matching antigen is unknown. Sequenced by immunoSEQ multiplex PCR; TCRdb stores in-frame clones only, minus some. The sample holds fewer than 45,000 clones, roughly 95% seen once. The material sequenced was Tregs from blood cultured with allogeneic cells. The receptor comes from a human donor in good health. V usage is TRBV10-3 and J usage is TRBJ1-3; D is perhaps TRBD1 (6 bases). DNA of the CDR3: TGTGCCACAGGGGTCTCTGGAAACACCATATATTTT. It translates to CATGVSGNTIYF.